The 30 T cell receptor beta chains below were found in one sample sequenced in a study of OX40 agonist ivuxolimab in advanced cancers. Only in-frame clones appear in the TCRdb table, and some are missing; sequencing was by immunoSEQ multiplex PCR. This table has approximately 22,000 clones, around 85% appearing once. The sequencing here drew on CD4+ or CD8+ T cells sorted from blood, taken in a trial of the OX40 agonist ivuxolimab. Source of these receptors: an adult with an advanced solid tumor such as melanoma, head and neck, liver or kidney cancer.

Here the CDR3 DNA reads TGTGCCAGCAGCGTTAGCGGGGCGGCCTACGAGCAGTACTTC. Translation gives CASSVSGAAYEQYF. J is TRBJ2-7 and V is TRBV9; 8 nucleotides align to TRBD2. In germline, CDR1 is SGDLS, CDR2 YYNGEE. The J segment lost 2 bases and the V segment lost 2 bases, leaving 3 bases of the junction unmatched. The CDR3 runs 14 residues.

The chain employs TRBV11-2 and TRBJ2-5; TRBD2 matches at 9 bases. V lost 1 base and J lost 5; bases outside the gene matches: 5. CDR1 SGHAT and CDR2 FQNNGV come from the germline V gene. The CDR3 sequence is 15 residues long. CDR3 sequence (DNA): TGTGCCAGCAGCTTAGCTCCTAGCGGGGACGAGACCCAGTACTTC. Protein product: CASSLAPSGDETQYF.

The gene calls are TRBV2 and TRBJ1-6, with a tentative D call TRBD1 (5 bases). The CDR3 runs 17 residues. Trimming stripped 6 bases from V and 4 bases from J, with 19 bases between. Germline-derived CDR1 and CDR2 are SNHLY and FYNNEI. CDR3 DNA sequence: TGTGCCAGCAGCCTCCGACAGAGCGCGCTTTATAATTCACCCCTCCACTTT. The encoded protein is CASSLRQSALYNSPLHF.

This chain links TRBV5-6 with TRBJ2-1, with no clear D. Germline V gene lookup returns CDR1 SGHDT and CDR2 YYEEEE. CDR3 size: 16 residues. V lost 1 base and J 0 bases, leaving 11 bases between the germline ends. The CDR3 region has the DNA TGTGCCAGCAGCTTGTGGGGTTACCGCTCCTACAATGAGCAGTTCTTC. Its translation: CASSLWGYRSYNEQFF.

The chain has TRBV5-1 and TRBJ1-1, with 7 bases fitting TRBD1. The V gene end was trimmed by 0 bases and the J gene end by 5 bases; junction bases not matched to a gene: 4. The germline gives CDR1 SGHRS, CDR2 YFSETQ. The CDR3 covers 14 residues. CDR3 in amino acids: CASSLARQGTEAFF. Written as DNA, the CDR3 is TGCGCCAGCAGCTTGGCCCGACAGGGTACTGAAGCTTTCTTT.

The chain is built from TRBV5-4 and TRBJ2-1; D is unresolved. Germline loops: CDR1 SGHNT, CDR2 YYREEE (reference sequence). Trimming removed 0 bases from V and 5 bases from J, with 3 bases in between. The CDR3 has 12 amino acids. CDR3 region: CASSLGNNEQFF. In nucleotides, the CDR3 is TGTGCCAGCAGCTTGGGAAACAATGAGCAGTTCTTC. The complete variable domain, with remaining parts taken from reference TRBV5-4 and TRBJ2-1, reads ETGVTQSPTHLIKTRGQQVTLRCSSQSGHNTVSWYQQALGQGPQFIFQYYREEENGRGNFPPRFSGLQFPNYSSELNVNALELDDSALYLCASSLGNNEQFFGPGTRLTVL.

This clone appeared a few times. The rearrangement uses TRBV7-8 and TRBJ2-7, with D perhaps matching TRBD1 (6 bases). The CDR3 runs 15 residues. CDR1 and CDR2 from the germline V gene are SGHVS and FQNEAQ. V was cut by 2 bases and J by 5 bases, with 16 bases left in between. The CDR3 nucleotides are TGTGCCAGCAGCTTACCCCCAGGGGCATGGAACGAGCAGTACTTC. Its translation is CASSLPPGAWNEQYF.

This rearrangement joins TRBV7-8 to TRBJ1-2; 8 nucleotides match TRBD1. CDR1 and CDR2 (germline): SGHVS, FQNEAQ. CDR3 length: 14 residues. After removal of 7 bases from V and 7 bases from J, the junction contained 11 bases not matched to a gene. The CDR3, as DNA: TGTGCCAGCACCCCGTTTCGGACAGGGCTTGGCTACACCTTC. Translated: CASTPFRTGLGYTF.

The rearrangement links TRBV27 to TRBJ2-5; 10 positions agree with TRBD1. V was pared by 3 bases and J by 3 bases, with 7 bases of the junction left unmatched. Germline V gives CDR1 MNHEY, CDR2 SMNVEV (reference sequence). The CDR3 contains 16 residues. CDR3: CASSFKYGQGEETQYF. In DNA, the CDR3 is TGTGCCAGCAGTTTTAAGTATGGACAGGGGGAAGAGACCCAGTACTTC.

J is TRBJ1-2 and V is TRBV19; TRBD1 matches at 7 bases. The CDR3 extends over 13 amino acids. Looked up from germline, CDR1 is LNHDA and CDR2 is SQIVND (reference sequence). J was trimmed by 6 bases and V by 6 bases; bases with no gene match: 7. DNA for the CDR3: TGTGCCAGTAGAGCAACAGGGGCAGATGGCTACACCTTC. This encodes CASRATGADGYTF.

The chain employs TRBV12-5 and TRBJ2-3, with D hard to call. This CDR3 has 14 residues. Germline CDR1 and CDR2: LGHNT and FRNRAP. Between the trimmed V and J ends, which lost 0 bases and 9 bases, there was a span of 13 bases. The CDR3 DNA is TGTGCTAGTGGTTTGGTCCTCCGGGCGCCAACGCAGTATTTT. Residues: CASGLVLRAPTQYF.

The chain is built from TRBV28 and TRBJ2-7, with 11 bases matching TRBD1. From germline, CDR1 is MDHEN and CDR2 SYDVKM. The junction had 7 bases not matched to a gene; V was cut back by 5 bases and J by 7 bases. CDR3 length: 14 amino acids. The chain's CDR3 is CASSRTGGVREQYF. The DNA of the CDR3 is TGTGCCAGCAGTCGGACAGGGGGCGTGAGGGAGCAGTACTTC.

CDR3 nucleotide sequence: TGTGCCAGCAGCTTAGGGGGCCACCTACCTCTGTTCACCGGGGAGCTGTTTTTT. Its translation: CASSLGGHLPLFTGELFF. The chain joins TRBV7-8 to TRBJ2-2, with a tentative D call TRBD1 (5 bases). The V gene's germline CDR1 is SGHVS and CDR2 FQNEAQ. The CDR3 totals 18 residues. The V end was cut by 1 base, the J end by 4 bases, with 19 bases between.

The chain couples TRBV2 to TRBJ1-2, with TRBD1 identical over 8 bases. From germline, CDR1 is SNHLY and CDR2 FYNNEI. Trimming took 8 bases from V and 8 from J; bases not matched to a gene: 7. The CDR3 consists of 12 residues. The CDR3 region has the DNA TGTGCCAGCCCCCTCAGGGGGCTCGGCTACACCTTC. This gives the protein CASPLRGLGYTF.

CDR3 protein: CASSKGCHKSSSSIYEQYF. CDR3 bases: TGTGCCAGCAGCAAAGGTTGCCACAAGTCCTCCTCCTCTATCTACGAGCAGTACTTC. The rearrangement links TRBV21-1 to TRBJ2-7. TRBV21-1 is a pseudogene locus. The length of the CDR3 is 19 residues.

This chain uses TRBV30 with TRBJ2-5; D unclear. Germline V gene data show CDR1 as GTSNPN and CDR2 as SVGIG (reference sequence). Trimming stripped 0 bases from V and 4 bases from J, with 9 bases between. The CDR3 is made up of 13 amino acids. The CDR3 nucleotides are TGTGCCTGGAGTGTGGGATTCGGAGAGACCCAGTACTTC. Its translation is CAWSVGFGETQYF.

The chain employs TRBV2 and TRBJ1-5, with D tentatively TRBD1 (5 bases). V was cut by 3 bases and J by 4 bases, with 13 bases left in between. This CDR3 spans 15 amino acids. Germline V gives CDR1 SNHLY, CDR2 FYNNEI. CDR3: CASSDSVTGNQPQHF. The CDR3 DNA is TGTGCCAGCAGTGATTCCGTAACAGGTAATCAGCCCCAGCATTTT. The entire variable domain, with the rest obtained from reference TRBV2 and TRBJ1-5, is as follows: EPEVTQTPSHQVTQMGQEVILRCVPISNHLYFYWYRQILGQKVEFLVSFYNNEISEKSEIFDDQFSVERPDGSNFTLKIRSTKLEDSAMYFCASSDSVTGNQPQHFGDGTRLSIL.

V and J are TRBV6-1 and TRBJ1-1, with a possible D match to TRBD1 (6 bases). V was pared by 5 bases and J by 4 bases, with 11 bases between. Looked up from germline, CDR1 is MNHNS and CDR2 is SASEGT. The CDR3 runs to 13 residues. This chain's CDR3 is CASSHREGTEAFF. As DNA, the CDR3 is TGTGCCAGCAGTCACAGGGAGGGCACTGAAGCTTTCTTT.

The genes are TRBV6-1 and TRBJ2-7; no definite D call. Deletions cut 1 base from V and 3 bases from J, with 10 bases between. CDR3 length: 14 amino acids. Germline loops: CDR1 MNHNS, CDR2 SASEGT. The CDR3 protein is CASSEGGIGYEQYF. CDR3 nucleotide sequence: TGTGCCAGCAGTGAAGGGGGAATCGGCTACGAGCAGTACTTC.

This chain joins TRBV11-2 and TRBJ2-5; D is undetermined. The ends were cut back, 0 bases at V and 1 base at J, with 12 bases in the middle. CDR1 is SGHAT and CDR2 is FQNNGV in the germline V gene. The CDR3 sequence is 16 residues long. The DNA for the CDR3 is TGTGCCAGCAGCTTAGATAAGTGGGCCACCCAAGAGACCCAGTACTTC. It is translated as CASSLDKWATQETQYF.

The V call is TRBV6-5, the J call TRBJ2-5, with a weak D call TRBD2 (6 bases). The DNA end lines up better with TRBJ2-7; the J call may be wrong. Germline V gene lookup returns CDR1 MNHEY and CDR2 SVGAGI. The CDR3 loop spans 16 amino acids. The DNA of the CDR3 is TGTGCCAGCAGTTACTCGGGGGAGGCAAGCTCCTACGAGCAGTACTTC. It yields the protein CASSYSGEASSYEQYF.

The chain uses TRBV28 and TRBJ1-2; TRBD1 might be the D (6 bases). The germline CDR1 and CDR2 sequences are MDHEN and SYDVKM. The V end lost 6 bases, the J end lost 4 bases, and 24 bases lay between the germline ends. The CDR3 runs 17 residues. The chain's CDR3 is CASSLKGGKDPLYGYTF. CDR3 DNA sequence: TGTGCCAGCAGCCTTAAGGGGGGAAAGGACCCGCTCTATGGCTACACCTTC.

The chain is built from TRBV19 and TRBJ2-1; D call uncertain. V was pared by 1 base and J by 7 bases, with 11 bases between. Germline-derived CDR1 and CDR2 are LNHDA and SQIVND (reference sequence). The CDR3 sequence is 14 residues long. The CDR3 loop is CASSIGGVGNEQFF. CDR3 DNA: TGTGCCAGTAGTATAGGTGGGGTGGGTAATGAGCAGTTCTTC.

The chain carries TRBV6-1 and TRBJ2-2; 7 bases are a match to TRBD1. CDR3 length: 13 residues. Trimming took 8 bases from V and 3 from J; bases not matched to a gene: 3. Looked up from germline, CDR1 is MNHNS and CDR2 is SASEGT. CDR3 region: CASYRGYTGELFF. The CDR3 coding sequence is TGTGCCAGCTACAGGGGATACACCGGGGAGCTGTTTTTT.

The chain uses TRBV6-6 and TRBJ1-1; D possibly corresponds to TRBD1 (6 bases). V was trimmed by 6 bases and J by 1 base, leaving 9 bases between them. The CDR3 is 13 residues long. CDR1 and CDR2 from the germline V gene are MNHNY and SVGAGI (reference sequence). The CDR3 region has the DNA TGTGCCAGCAGCACGGACAGGAACACTGAAGCTTTCTTT. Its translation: CASSTDRNTEAFF.

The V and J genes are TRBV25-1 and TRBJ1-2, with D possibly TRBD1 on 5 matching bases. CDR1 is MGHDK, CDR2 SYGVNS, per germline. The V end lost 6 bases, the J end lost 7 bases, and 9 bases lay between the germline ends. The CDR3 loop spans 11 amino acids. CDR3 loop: CASRWGSGYTF. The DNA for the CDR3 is TGTGCCAGCAGATGGGGGTCTGGCTACACCTTC.

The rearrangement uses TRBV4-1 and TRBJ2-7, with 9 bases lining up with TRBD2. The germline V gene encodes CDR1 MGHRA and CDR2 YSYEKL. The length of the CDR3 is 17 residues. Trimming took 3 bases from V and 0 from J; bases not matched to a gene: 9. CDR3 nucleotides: TGCGCCAGCAGCCAGGAAGGAAGCGGGGGGAGCTCCTACGAGCAGTACTTC. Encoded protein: CASSQEGSGGSSYEQYF.

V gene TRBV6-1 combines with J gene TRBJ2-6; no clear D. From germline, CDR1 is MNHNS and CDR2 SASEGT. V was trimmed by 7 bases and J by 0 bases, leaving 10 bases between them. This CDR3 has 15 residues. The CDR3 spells CASIEIGSGANVLTF. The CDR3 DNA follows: TGTGCCAGCATCGAAATAGGCTCTGGGGCCAACGTCCTGACTTTC.

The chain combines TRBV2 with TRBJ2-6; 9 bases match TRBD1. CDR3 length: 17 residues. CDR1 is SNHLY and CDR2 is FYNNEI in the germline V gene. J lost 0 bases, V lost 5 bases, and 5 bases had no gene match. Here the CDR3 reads CASSTRDRDSGANVLTF. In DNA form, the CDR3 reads TGTGCCAGCAGTACCCGGGACAGGGACTCTGGGGCCAACGTCCTGACTTTC.

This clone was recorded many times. DNA for the CDR3: TGTGCCAGCAGCTTAGAATACGGCTACTATGGCTACACCTTC. Translation: CASSLEYGYYGYTF. The V call is TRBV11-2, the J call TRBJ1-2, with D unresolved. Trimming took off 0 bases at V and 3 bases at J, with 8 bases between the two ends. The CDR3 covers 14 residues. CDR1 is SGHAT, CDR2 FQNNGV, per germline.